This record covers a single T cell receptor beta chain. Its antigen is unknown. Likely a read error: the CDR3 ends without its conserved phenylalanine or tryptophan. The CDR3 runs to 15 residues. A constant-region primer primed TCR beta cDNA synthesis from about 0.55 ug of total RNA. Researchers made the TCR beta libraries by running three nested multiplex PCR rounds with slightly modified ARM-PCR. Researchers ran the first two PCR rounds for roughly 10 cycles each with TRBV1-TRBV30 forward primers and a C-beta reverse primer. One entry per CDR3 protein results from TCRdb running MiXCR on the multiplex PCR reads. The table lists about 48,000 distinct CDR3 sequences, over 65% of them singletons, with more than 25% in the top ten. Each 20-30 mg portion of unsorted bulk tissue served as the source for co-extraction of RNA and DNA. The patients, who had chronic HBV infection, were treatment-naive (untreated).

These data belong to a study of tumor-infiltrating lymphocytes in primary liver carcinoma. Findings of the study overall: When set against blood, tumors had a significantly higher top-250-clone fraction (p = 0.039). Only about 7-25% of top clones were detected in each of the five tumor regions.

The chain recombines TRBV12-3 or TRBV12-4 with TRBJ2-1, with TRBD2 matching over 11 bases. The sequencing input was liver tumor tissue from sampling region 3. The subset is: tumor region T3, left-lateral pole. The origin of this receptor is a man aged 40-50 years with primary liver carcinoma and hepatitis B virus infection. This CDR3 is CASTPGTSGPNGQFL. In DNA, the CDR3 is TGTGCCAGCACCCCCGGGACTAGCGGCCCCAATGGGCAGTTCTTA.